These T cell receptor beta chains were read from a single sample in a study of blood T cell repertoires in COVID-19. The assay was immunoSEQ multiplex PCR, and TCRdb's table has in-frame clones only and misses some. Counted here are approximately 300,000 clones, 87% occurring once; the ten biggest clones make up 5.5% to 6%. The sequenced sample consisted of PBMCs or T cells enriched from blood (not recorded which). Source of these receptors: a woman aged 30 to 39 who had recovered from COVID-19. CDR3s include the opening cysteine and the closing phenylalanine or tryptophan. D genes are given only for firm matches. Some rows have no size entry. The others give once, few or many, or a class for an expanded clone.

clone_size	j_call	v_call	cdr3_length	d_call	cdr3_nt	cdr3_aa
NA	TRBJ2-1	TRBV5-1	14	TRBD2	TGCGCCAGCCGACTAGCGGGGGGGCTTAATGAGCAGTTCTTC	CASRLAGGLNEQFF
NA	TRBJ1-2	TRBV14	16	TRBD1	TGTGCCAGCAGCCAGACAACAGGGGTACCGGGCTATGGCTACACCTTC	CASSQTTGVPGYGYTF
once	TRBJ2-5	TRBV2	17	TRBD1	TGTGCCAGCAGTGTATCTACAGGGACAGGGATCCAAGAGACCCAGTACTTC	CASSVSTGTGIQETQYF
NA	TRBJ2-5	TRBV5-1	14	NA	TGCGCCAGCAGGCAGGGGACCGTAAGGGAGACCCAGTACTTC	CASRQGTVRETQYF
NA	TRBJ2-1	TRBV10-3	13	NA	TGTGCCATCAGAGGGAGCCAGGGAGGTGAGCAGTTCTTC	CAIRGSQGGEQFF
NA	TRBJ2-3	TRBV5-1	14	TRBD2	TGCGCCAGCAGCTTGGACACTAGCGCAGATACGCAGTATTTT	CASSLDTSADTQYF
NA	TRBJ2-2	TRBV5-6	17	TRBD2	TGTGCCAGCAGCTTGGAGCTAGCGGGGGCTCACACCGGGGAGCTGTTTTTT	CASSLELAGAHTGELFF
once	TRBJ2-7	TRBV7-8	14	TRBD1	TGTGCCAGCAGCTCGCGGGACAGGTATTACGAGCAGTACTTC	CASSSRDRYYEQYF
few	TRBJ1-6	TRBV7-2	14	NA	TGTGCCAGCAGCCGGGGGGGTGAAAATTCACCCCTCCACTTT	CASSRGGENSPLHF
NA	TRBJ1-5	TRBV11-2	13	NA	TGTGCCAGCAGCGAACAGGGTGGGCAGCCCCAGCATTTT	CASSEQGGQPQHF
NA	TRBJ1-6	TRBV18	14	NA	TGTGCCAGCTCACCCGCCGCGAGGGATTCACCCCTCCACTTT	CASSPAARDSPLHF
NA	TRBJ1-5	TRBV19	13	NA	TGTGCCAGTAGTGGAGAGTCGAATCAGCCCCAGCATTTT	CASSGESNQPQHF
once	TRBJ1-6	TRBV30	14	TRBD1	TGTGCCTGGAGTGTTGTGACAGGGGGCGGGCCCCTCCACTTT	CAWSVVTGGGPLHF
NA	TRBJ1-4	TRBV20-1	11	NA	TGCAGTGCTAGCCAGGGGGAAAAACTGTTTTTT	CSASQGEKLFF
NA	TRBJ1-2	TRBV5-1	12	TRBD1	TGCGCCAGCAGAGACGACAGGGCTGGCTACACCTTC	CASRDDRAGYTF
NA	TRBJ1-2	TRBV6-5	15	NA	TGTGCCAGCAGTTCCGGACCGGGGGGTAACTATGGCTACACCTTC	CASSSGPGGNYGYTF
NA	TRBJ2-2	TRBV6-5	15	TRBD2	TGTGCCAGCAGGACCTCCGGACTAGAGACCGGGGAGCTGTTTTTT	CASRTSGLETGELFF
NA	TRBJ2-2	TRBV5-1	14	NA	TGCGCCAGCAGCTTGGCGGTGAACACCGGGGAGCTGTTTTTT	CASSLAVNTGELFF
NA	TRBJ1-1	TRBV13	14	NA	TGTGCCAGCAGCAGCAGACAAGAGAACACTGAAGCTTTCTTT	CASSSRQENTEAFF
NA	TRBJ2-7	TRBV30	11	TRBD2	TGTGCCTGCGGGGGGACCTACGAGCAGTACTTC	CACGGTYEQYF
NA	TRBJ1-6	TRBV5-6	16	TRBD1	TGTGCCAGCAGCACTGGTCGGGACAGGAGGAATTCACCCCTCCACTTT	CASSTGRDRRNSPLHF
NA	TRBJ1-2	TRBV19	14	NA	TGTGCCAGTAGTATAGCCGGAGCGCTCCCCGGTTACACCTTC	CASSIAGALPGYTF
NA	TRBJ2-3	TRBV3-1/TRBV3-2	13	NA	TGTGCCAGCAGCCGACAGACCACAGATACGCAGTATTTT	CASSRQTTDTQYF
NA	TRBJ2-7	TRBV30	16	NA	TGTGCCTGGAGTGGCAGGCGGAGGGTCTCCTCCTACGAGCAGTACTTC	CAWSGRRRVSSYEQYF
NA	TRBJ1-3	TRBV2	14	NA	TGTGCCAGCAGGGCAGGGGTAGCTGGAAACACCATATATTTT	CASRAGVAGNTIYF
NA	TRBJ1-2	TRBV13	15	NA	TGTGCCAGCAGCGCCTCCCCAGGGGTTTCCTATGGCTACACCTTC	CASSASPGVSYGYTF